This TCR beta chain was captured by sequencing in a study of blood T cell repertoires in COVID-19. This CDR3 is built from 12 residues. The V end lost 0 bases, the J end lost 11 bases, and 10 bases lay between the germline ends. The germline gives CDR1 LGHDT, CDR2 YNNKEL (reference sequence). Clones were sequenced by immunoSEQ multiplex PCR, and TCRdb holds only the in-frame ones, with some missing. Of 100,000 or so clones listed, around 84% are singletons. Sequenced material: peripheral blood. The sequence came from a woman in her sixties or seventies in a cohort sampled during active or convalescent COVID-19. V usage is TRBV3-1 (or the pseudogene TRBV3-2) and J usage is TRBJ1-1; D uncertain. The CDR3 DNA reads TGTGCCAGCAGCCAAGATCCGGGTGGGGCTTTCTTT. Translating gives CASSQDPGGAFF.